This T cell receptor (beta chain) was observed in a study of blood T cell repertoires in COVID-19. About the research overall: Acute and convalescent COVID-19 specimens originated in the United States, Italy and Spain. T cells, B-cell-depleted T cells, or PBMCs provided the cDNA or gDNA that served as material.

The CDR3 length is 15 residues. In germline, CDR1 is ENHRY, CDR2 SYGVKD. Trimming removed 8 bases from V and 2 bases from J; junction bases left unmatched: 9. Libraries were prepared by immunoSEQ multiplex PCR; TCRdb keeps only in-frame clonotypes and omits some of them. This sample has fewer than 300,000 clones; over 70% occur once, and the top ten carry 1.5%. The genes are TRBV10-3 and TRBJ2-3, with 8 bases aligning to TRBD1. The sequence was collected from a woman between 35 and 50 years old who had recovered from COVID-19. Sequencing was carried out using peripheral blood. In nucleotides, the CDR3 is TGTGCCATCGGTTCACAGGGGGGTAACACAGATACGCAGTATTTT. Translation: CAIGSQGGNTDTQYF.